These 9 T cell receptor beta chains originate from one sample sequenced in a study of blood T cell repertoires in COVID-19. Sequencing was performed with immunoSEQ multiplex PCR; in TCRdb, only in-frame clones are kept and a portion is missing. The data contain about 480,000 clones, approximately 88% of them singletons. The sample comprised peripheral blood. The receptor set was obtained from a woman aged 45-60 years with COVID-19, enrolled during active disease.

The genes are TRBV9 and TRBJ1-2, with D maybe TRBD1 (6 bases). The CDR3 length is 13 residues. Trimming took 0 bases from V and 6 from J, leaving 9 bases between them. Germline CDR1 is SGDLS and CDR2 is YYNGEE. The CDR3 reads CASSVGRGNGYTF. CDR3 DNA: TGTGCCAGCAGCGTAGGCAGGGGAAATGGCTACACCTTC.

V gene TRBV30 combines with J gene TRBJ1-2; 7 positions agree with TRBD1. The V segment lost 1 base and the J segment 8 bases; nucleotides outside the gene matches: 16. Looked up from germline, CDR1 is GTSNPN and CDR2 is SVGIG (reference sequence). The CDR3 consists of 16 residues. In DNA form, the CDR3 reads TGTGCCTGGAGTGGCCGGTGGAAGGGGGCGGAAGGAGGCTACACCTTC. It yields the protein CAWSGRWKGAEGGYTF.

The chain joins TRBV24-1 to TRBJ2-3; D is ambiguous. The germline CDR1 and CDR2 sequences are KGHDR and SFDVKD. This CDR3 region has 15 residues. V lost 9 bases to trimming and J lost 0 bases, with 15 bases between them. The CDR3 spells CATGPPYGSTDTQYF. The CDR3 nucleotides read TGTGCCACCGGGCCCCCCTATGGGAGCACAGATACGCAGTATTTT.

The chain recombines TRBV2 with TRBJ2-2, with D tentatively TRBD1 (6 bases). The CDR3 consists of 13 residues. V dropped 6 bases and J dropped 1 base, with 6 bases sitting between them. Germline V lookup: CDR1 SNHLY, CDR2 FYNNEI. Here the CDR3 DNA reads TGTGCCAGCAGAGGGGGGAACACCGGGGAGCTGTTTTTT. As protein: CASRGGNTGELFF.

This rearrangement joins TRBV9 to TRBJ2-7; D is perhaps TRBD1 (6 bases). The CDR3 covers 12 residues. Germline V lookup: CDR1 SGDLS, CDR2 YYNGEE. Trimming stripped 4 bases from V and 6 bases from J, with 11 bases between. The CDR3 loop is CASSLTGTEQYF. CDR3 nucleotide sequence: TGTGCCAGCAGCTTAACAGGGACCGAGCAGTACTTC.

The CDR3 DNA follows: TGTGCCAGCAGTGTCGGGACAGTGGGCACTGAAGCTTTCTTT. It specifies CASSVGTVGTEAFF. The chain is built from TRBV28 and TRBJ1-1; 7 bases are shared with TRBD1. Trimming at V came to 5 bases and at J to 4 bases, leaving 7 bases not matched to a gene. The CDR3 length is 14 residues. Per germline, CDR1 MDHEN and CDR2 SYDVKM.

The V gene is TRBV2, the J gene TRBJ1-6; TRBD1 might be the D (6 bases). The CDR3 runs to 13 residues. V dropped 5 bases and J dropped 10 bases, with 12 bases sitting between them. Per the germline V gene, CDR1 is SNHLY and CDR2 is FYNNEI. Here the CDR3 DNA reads TGTGCCAGCAGTCGACAGGAAAAATCACCCCTCCACTTT. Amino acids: CASSRQEKSPLHF.

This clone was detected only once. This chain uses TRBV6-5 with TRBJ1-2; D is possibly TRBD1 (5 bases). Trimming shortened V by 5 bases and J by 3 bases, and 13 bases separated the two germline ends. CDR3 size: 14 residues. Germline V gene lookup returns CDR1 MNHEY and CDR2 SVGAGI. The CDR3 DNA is TGTGCCAGCAGTCCGACAGCGTCACACTATGGCTACACCTTC. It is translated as CASSPTASHYGYTF.

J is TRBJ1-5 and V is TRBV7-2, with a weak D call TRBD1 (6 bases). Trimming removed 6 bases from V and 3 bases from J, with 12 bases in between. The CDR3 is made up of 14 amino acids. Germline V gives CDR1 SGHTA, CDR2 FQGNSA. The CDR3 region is CASSHGQNNQPQHF. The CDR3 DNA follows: TGTGCCAGCAGTCATGGACAGAACAATCAGCCCCAGCATTTT.